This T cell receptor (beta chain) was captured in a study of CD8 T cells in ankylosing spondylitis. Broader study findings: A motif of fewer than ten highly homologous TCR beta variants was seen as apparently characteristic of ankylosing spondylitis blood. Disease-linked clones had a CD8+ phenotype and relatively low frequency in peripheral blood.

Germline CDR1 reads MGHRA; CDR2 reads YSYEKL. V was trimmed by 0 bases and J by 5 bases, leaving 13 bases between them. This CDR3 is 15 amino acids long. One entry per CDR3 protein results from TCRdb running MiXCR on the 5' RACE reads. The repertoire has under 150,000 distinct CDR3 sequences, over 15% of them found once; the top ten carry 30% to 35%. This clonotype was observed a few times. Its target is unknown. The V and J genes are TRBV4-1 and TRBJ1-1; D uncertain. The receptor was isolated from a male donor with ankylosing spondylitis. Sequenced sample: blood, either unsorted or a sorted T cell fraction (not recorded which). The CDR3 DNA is TGCGCCAGCAGCCAAGATAGTGTTTTTTGGACTGAAGCTTTCTTT. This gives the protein CASSQDSVFWTEAFF.